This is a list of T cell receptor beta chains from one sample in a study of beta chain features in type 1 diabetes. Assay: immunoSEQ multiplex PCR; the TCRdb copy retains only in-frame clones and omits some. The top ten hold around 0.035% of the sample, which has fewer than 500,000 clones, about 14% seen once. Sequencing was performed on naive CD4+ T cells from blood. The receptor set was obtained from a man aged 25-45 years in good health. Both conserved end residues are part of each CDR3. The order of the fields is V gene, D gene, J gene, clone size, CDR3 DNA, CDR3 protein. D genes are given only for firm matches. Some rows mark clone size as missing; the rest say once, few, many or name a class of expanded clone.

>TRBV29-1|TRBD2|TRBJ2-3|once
TGCAGCGTTGACCGCAGCGGGAGAAGTTCGGGAACAGATACGCAGTATTTT
CSVDRSGRSSGTDTQYF
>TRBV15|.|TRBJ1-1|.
TGTGCCACCAGCTCGCATCAGGGGATCTCGGGTACTGAAGCTTTCTTT
CATSSHQGISGTEAFF
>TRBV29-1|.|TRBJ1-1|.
TGCAGCGTTGCGGGAGGGTCTGAAGCTTTCTTT
CSVAGGSEAFF
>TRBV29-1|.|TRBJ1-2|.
TGCAGCGTTGAAGCAAGGGGTTATGGCTACACCTTC
CSVEARGYGYTF
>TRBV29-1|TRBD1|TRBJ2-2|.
TGCAGCGTGGGTTCAGGACAGGGGTTGTCCGGGGAGCTGTTTTTT
CSVGSGQGLSGELFF
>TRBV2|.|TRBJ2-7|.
TGTGCCAGCAGTGAATTTGGCTCCTACTACGAGCAGTACTTC
CASSEFGSYYEQYF
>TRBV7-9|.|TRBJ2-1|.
TGTGCCAGCAGCTTAGCTGAAATAGCGAATGAGCAGTTCTTC
CASSLAEIANEQFF
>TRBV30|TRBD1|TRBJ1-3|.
TGTGCCTGGAGCGGGGACAGTCCCTCAGGCTCTGGAAACACCATATATTTT
CAWSGDSPSGSGNTIYF
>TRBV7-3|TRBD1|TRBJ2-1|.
TGTGCCAGCAGCTTGCTGGGACAGGGGTCCTACAATGAGCAGTTCTTC
CASSLLGQGSYNEQFF
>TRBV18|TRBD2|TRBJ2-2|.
TGTGCCAGCTCACCTGGGACTAGTGCCGGGGAGCTGTTTTTT
CASSPGTSAGELFF
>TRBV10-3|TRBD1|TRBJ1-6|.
TGTGCCATCAGTGAGGACGGGACAGGGTATTCACCCCTCCACTTT
CAISEDGTGYSPLHF
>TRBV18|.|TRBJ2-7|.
TGTGCCAGCTCACCAATCGGGAGCCACGAGCAGTACTTC
CASSPIGSHEQYF
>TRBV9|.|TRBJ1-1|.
TGTGCCAGCAACGCACCAAGGGCCGTACGCACTGAAGCTTTCTTT
CASNAPRAVRTEAFF
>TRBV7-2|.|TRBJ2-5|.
TGTGCCAGCAGCTTTACGGGAGAAGAGACCCAGTACTTC
CASSFTGEETQYF
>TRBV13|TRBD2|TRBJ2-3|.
TGTGCCAGCAGCCCGGGACTAGCGGACACAGATACGCAGTATTTT
CASSPGLADTDTQYF
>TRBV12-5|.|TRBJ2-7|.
TGTGCTAGTGGTCCCCGCGGTGACTACGAGCAGTACTTC
CASGPRGDYEQYF
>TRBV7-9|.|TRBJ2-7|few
TGTGCCAGCAGCTTAACTCAATACGAGCAGTACTTC
CASSLTQYEQYF
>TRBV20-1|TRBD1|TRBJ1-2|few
TGCAGTGCTGGACAGGGGGTTGGCTACACCTTC
CSAGQGVGYTF
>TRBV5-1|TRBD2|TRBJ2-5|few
TGCGCCAGCAGCGGGGGAGGGGCCGTGGAGACCCAGTACTTC
CASSGGGAVETQYF
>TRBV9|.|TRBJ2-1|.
TGTGCCAGCAGCGACGGGCCTGACTCCTACAATGAGCAGTTCTTC
CASSDGPDSYNEQFF
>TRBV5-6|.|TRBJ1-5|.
TGTGCCAGCAGCTCCTGGGCAGCGGGTAATCAGCCCCAGCATTTT
CASSSWAAGNQPQHF
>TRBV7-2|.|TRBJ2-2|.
TGTGCCAGCAGCTTTGGCGGGGAGCTGTTTTTT
CASSFGGELFF
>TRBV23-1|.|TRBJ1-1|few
TGCGCCAGCAGTCAATCGCGGCAGGGGAGCCCCTCGGAGGCTTTCTTT
CASSQSRQGSPSEAFF
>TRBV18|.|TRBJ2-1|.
TGTGCCAGCTCACCCCTGGGGGGAGTCTCCTACAATGAGCAGTTCTTC
CASSPLGGVSYNEQFF
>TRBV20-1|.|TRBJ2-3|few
TGCAGTGCGGAGAAGGGGGATACGCAGTATTTT
CSAEKGDTQYF
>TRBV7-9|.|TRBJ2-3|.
TGTGCCAGCAGCTTATCTGCAGCGGGCCTCACAGATACGCAGTATTTT
CASSLSAAGLTDTQYF
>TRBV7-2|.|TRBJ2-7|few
TGTGCCAGCAGCTTAGTTGGTGGGGGCCCAATGCCCTACGAGCAGTACTTC
CASSLVGGGPMPYEQYF
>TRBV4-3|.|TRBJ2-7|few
TGCGCCAGCAGCCAAGATTTGAGCATTTACGAGCAGTACTTC
CASSQDLSIYEQYF
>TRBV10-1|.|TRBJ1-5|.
TGCGCCAGCAGTGAGTCGGGGGGCCAGCCCCAGCATTTT
CASSESGGQPQHF
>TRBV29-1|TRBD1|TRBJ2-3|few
TGCAGCGGGGGACAGGGAACGGGAGATACGCAGTATTTT
CSGGQGTGDTQYF
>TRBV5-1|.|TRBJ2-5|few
TGCGCCAGCAGCTTTAGGGAAGAACGGTCCAGGTCGACCCAGTACTTC
CASSFREERSRSTQYF
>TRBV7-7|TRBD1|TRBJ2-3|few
TGTGCCAGCAGCCCGAACCAGGGGGCCGCAGATACGCAGTATTTT
CASSPNQGAADTQYF
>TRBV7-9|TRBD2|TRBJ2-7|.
TGTGCCAGCAGCCCTAGGGAGGGCGTGGGCGAGCAGTACTTC
CASSPREGVGEQYF
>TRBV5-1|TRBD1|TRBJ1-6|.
TGCGCCAGCGGGATGGGACAGGGGGATTCACCCCTCCACTTT
CASGMGQGDSPLHF
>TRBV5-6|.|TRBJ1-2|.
TGTGCCAGCAGTTCCAGGGAAGGCTATGGCTACACCTTC
CASSSREGYGYTF
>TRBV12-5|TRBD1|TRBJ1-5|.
TGTGCTAGTGACCCGGGGACAGATTGGCGTCAGCCCCAGCATTTT
CASDPGTDWRQPQHF
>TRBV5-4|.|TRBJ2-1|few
TGTGCCAGCAGGCCAACCCCCACCCCAAGATACAATGAGCAGTTCTTC
CASRPTPTPRYNEQFF
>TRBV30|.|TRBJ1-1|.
TGTGCCTGGAGTTTTTATATGAACACTGAAGCTTTCTTT
CAWSFYMNTEAFF
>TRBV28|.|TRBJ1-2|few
TGTGCCAGCAGTTTACAGGGCGCGTATGGCTACACCTTC
CASSLQGAYGYTF
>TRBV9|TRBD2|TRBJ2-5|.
TGTGCCAGCAGCGTTCGTAGCGGGGAGACCCAGTACTTC
CASSVRSGETQYF
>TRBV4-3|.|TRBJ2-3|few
TGCGCCAGCAGCCAATCCTTTCGGACTGGCACAGATACGCAGTATTTT
CASSQSFRTGTDTQYF
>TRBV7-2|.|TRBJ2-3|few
TGTGCCAGCAGCTTTCCGGGGCAAAATACGCAGTATTTT
CASSFPGQNTQYF
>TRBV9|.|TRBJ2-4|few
TGTGCCAGCGCCAGGGGATCCAAAAACATTCAGTACTTC
CASARGSKNIQYF
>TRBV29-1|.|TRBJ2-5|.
TGCAGCGTTGTCGAGCTTGAAGAGACCCAGTACTTC
CSVVELEETQYF
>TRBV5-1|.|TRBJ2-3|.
TGCGCCAGCAGCGAGAGGGGGTTTAGCACAGATACGCAGTATTTT
CASSERGFSTDTQYF
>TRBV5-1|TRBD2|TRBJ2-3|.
TGCGCCAGCAGCTTGGCCGGGACTAGCAGGTTCGCAGATACGCAGTATTTT
CASSLAGTSRFADTQYF
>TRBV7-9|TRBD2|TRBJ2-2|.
TGTGCCAGCAGCCTCGCTAGCGGGATGGGGTCCGGGGAGCTGTTTTTT
CASSLASGMGSGELFF
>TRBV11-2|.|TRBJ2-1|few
TGTGCCAGCAGCTTAGTCCGGGGCGTTAACAATGAGCAGTTCTTC
CASSLVRGVNNEQFF
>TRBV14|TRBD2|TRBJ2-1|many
TGTGCCAGCAGCCCACTGACTAGCGGGCACAATGAGCAGTTCTTC
CASSPLTSGHNEQFF
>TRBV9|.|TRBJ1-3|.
TGTGCCAGCAGCCCGAGGGGGACACTTCCACCTGGAAACACCATATATTTT
CASSPRGTLPPGNTIYF
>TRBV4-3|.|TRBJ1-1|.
TGCGCCAGCAGCCAAGAGGATTACCGGACATCTGAAGCTTTCTTT
CASSQEDYRTSEAFF
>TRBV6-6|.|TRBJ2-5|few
TGTGCCAGCAGTAGGCCGGGACAAGAAGAGACCCAGTACTTC
CASSRPGQEETQYF